The 29 T cell receptor beta chains in this list originate from one sample, sequenced in a study of shared clonotypes between healthy human individuals. Sequencing used immunoSEQ multiplex PCR; TCRdb keeps in-frame clones, though not all of them. The table includes some 510,000 clones, roughly 78% detected once. Sequencing was done on a sample of PBMCs. These receptors were obtained from a woman aged 40 to 55 in good health. Some clones in this sample may be carry-over from other donors' samples.

The CDR3 loop reads CASSLTGGIGGYTQYF. Written as DNA, the CDR3 is TGCGCCAGCAGCCTAACTGGGGGAATAGGCGGATATACGCAGTATTTT. The chain carries TRBV5-1 and TRBJ2-3; D may be TRBD1 or TRBD2 (5 bases each). From germline, CDR1 is SGHRS and CDR2 YFSETQ. Trimming took 4 bases from V and 7 from J, leaving 22 bases between them. The CDR3 is 16 residues long.

The chain combines TRBV27 with TRBJ1-2; no reliable D call. The CDR3 covers 11 residues. The ends were cut back, 8 bases at V and 4 bases at J, with 8 bases in the middle. CDR1 MNHEY and CDR2 SMNVEV come from the germline V gene (reference sequence). CDR3 sequence: CASRGGYGYTF. Written as DNA, the CDR3 is TGTGCCAGCCGAGGAGGCTATGGCTACACCTTC.

CDR3 DNA: TGTGCCAGCACCACAGAGGGGGGGGCGCTTGGCTACACCTTC. Its protein is CASTTEGGALGYTF. The chain is built from TRBV28 and TRBJ1-2; possibly TRBD1 for D (6 bases). The CDR3 has 14 amino acids. Trimming removed 7 bases from V and 7 bases from J, with 19 bases in between. Germline values: CDR1 MDHEN, CDR2 SYDVKM.

This rearrangement joins TRBV14 to TRBJ2-7; TRBD2 agrees at 8 bases. The CDR3 covers 15 residues. Germline V lookup: CDR1 SGHDN, CDR2 FVKESK. The ends lost 3 bases at V and 7 bases at J; junction bases unmatched: 11. The CDR3 nucleotides read TGTGCCAGCAGCCAGGGAGGGAGGACTAGCCGGGAGCAGTACTTC. It specifies CASSQGGRTSREQYF. The full variable domain, with the rest looked up from reference TRBV14 and TRBJ2-7, is EAGVTQFPSHSVIEKGQTVTLRCDPISGHDNLYWYRRVMGKEIKFLLHFVKESKQDESGMPNNRFLAERTGGTYSTLKVQPAELEDSGVYFCASSQGGRTSREQYFGPGTRLTVT.

CDR3 bases: TGTGCCAGCAGCTTAGCTGGCAGGAGAACTGAAGCTTTCTTT. The encoded protein is CASSLAGRRTEAFF. This rearrangement joins TRBV7-9 to TRBJ1-1; D call uncertain. This CDR3 is 14 amino acids long. CDR1 SEHNR and CDR2 FQNEAQ come from the germline V gene (reference sequence). Trimming took off 0 bases at V and 5 bases at J, with 10 bases between the two ends. The full variable domain, rest sourced from reference TRBV7-9 and TRBJ1-1, is DTGVSQNPRHKITKRGQNVTFRCDPISEHNRLYWYRQTLGQGPEFLTYFQNEAQLEKSRLLSDRFSAERPKGSFSTLEIQRTEQGDSAMYLCASSLAGRRTEAFFGQGTRLTVV.

This chain connects TRBV4-3 to TRBJ2-3; TRBD2 is a possible D gene (5 bases). This CDR3 region has 13 residues. With 0 bases removed from V and 6 bases from J, the gap between germline ends came to 7 bases. Per the germline V gene, CDR1 is LGHNA and CDR2 is YSLEER. CDR3 DNA: TGCGCCAGCAGCCAAGAACGGAGGGATACGCAGTATTTT. Translating it yields CASSQERRDTQYF.

The chain has TRBV6-6 and TRBJ2-1; the D is unclear. CDR3 length: 15 residues. The germline V gene has CDR1 MNHNY and CDR2 SVGAGI (reference sequence). Deletions cut 5 bases from V and 6 bases from J, with 17 bases between. The CDR3 here is CASSPGLGRRNEQFF. In nucleotides, the CDR3 is TGTGCCAGCAGTCCCGGGCTAGGCCGGCGCAATGAGCAGTTCTTC.

Remarks on this clone: Compared with germline, one end of the junction differs, possibly owing to a read error. The chain recombines TRBV7-2 with TRBJ2-2; D is undetermined. Germline V gene lookup returns CDR1 SGHTA and CDR2 FQGNSA. This CDR3 comprises 12 residues. The CDR3 loop reads CASSLDTPNLEF. The CDR3 coding sequence is TGTGCCAGCAGCTTAGATACACCGAACCTCGAATTT.

V usage is TRBV6-4 and J usage is TRBJ2-7; D is perhaps TRBD2 (5 bases). The CDR3 is 14 residues long. V lost 3 bases, J lost 1 base, and 10 bases lay in between. Germline V CDR1 and CDR2: MRHNA, SNTAGT. The CDR3 DNA reads TGTGCCAGCAGTGATGGAGGAACGTCCTACGAGCAGTACTTC. As protein: CASSDGGTSYEQYF.

The rearrangement uses TRBV5-4 and TRBJ2-4, with D perhaps matching TRBD2 (5 bases). This CDR3 spans 15 amino acids. CDR1 is SGHNT, CDR2 YYREEE, per germline (reference sequence). The ends were cut back, 5 bases at V and 6 bases at J, with 18 bases in the middle. The CDR3 DNA sequence: TGTGCCAGCAGTACGAGGGAGAAGGGATTAAACATTCAGTACTTC. Translation gives CASSTREKGLNIQYF.

The CDR3: CAWSVRREPHEQYF. CDR3 bases: TGTGCCTGGAGTGTCCGGCGGGAGCCCCACGAGCAGTACTTC. The J gene is TRBJ2-5, the V gene TRBV30; 7 bases align to TRBD2. The DNA end is a closer match to TRBJ2-7, so the J assignment may be wrong. Germline V gives CDR1 GTSNPN, CDR2 SVGIG (reference sequence). This CDR3 has 14 amino acids.

Remarks on this clone: This may come from a read error, since a much larger clone is one base off. The chain carries TRBV28 and TRBJ1-6; no clear D gene. The germline V and J ends were trimmed by 10 bases and 12 bases, with 22 bases remaining between them. Germline V gives CDR1 MDHEN, CDR2 SYDVKM. The CDR3 spans 14 residues. The CDR3 region is CANTTDPRFLPLHF. The CDR3 DNA reads as TGTGCCAACACCACGGACCCCCGCTTTTTACCCCTCCACTTT.

This clone has a handful of counts. The CDR3 loop reads CASSAVRGANTGELFF. CDR3 DNA sequence: TGTGCCAGCAGCGCGGTCAGGGGGGCAAACACCGGGGAGCTGTTTTTT. The gene calls are TRBV5-5 and TRBJ2-2; maybe TRBD1 (7 bases). Trimming left V 4 bases short and J 2 bases short, with 15 bases between. Germline assignment: CDR1 SGHKS and CDR2 YYEKEE (reference sequence). The CDR3 is made up of 16 amino acids.

The count of this clone is one. The chain employs TRBV7-2 and TRBJ2-4; D call uncertain. Between the trimmed V and J ends, which lost 1 base and 6 bases, there was a span of 10 bases. The CDR3 runs 14 residues. The germline V gene has CDR1 SGHTA and CDR2 FQGNSA. For the CDR3, the DNA is TGTGCCAGCAGCTTAGGGGCCCTAGGAAACATTCAGTACTTC. It yields the protein CASSLGALGNIQYF. Based on the CDR3 plus reference TRBV7-2 and TRBJ2-4, the full variable domain is GAGVSQSPSNKVTEKGKDVELRCDPISGHTALYWYRQSLGQGLEFLIYFQGNSAPDKSGLPSDRFSAERTGGSVSTLTIQRTQQEDSAVYLCASSLGALGNIQYFGAGTRLSVL.

The chain links TRBV28 to TRBJ1-5; a possible D gene is TRBD1 (5 bases). The CDR3 is 13 residues long. CDR1 is MDHEN, CDR2 SYDVKM, per germline. The V and J ends lost 6 bases and 2 bases respectively, with 8 bases between them. DNA of the CDR3: TGTGCCAGCAGGGGGCTCGGCAATCAGCCCCAGCATTTT. It encodes CASRGLGNQPQHF.

The chain is built from TRBV19 and TRBJ1-5; D gene ambiguous. This CDR3 spans 15 amino acids. CDR1 and CDR2 (germline): LNHDA, SQIVND (reference sequence). Trimming shortened V by 3 bases and J by 1 base, and 10 bases separated the two germline ends. CDR3 in DNA: TGTGCCAGTAGTATGGGAGGGCGAAGCAATCAGCCCCAGCATTTT. Translation: CASSMGGRSNQPQHF.

The CDR3 loop reads CASSHPGDMTSTAEQFF. The DNA for the CDR3 is TGTGCCAGTAGTCATCCGGGGGATATGACTAGCACGGCTGAGCAGTTCTTC. V is TRBV19 and J is TRBJ2-1; 7 positions match TRBD2. CDR3 length: 17 amino acids. Germline lookup yields CDR1 LNHDA and CDR2 SQIVND (reference sequence). J was trimmed by 9 bases and V by 5 bases; bases with no gene match: 19.

V usage is TRBV4-1 and J usage is TRBJ1-6; D might be TRBD1 (5 bases). The CDR3 has 15 residues. With 4 bases removed from V and 7 bases from J, the gap between germline ends came to 14 bases. Germline V gives CDR1 MGHRA, CDR2 YSYEKL. CDR3 protein: CASSPGKGNNSPLHF. The DNA for the CDR3 is TGCGCCAGCAGCCCAGGAAAGGGGAACAATTCACCCCTCCACTTT.

This chain links TRBV19 with TRBJ1-5; D uncertain. Trimming pared 5 bases from V and 5 bases from J, leaving 7 bases between. The germline CDR1 and CDR2 sequences are LNHDA and SQIVND (reference sequence). The CDR3 spans 12 residues. This CDR3 reads CASSLNDQPQHF. The CDR3 nucleotides are TGTGCCAGTAGTCTGAATGATCAGCCCCAGCATTTT. Looking up the rest from reference TRBV19 and TRBJ1-5 gives the full variable domain: DGGITQSPKYLFRKEGQNVTLSCEQNLNHDAMYWYRQDPGQGLRLIYYSQIVNDFQKGDIAEGYSVSREKKESFPLTVTSAQKNPTAFYLCASSLNDQPQHFGDGTRLSIL.

This clone was recorded once. This chain connects TRBV10-1 to TRBJ2-1, with 9 bases fitting TRBD2. V lost 5 bases to trimming and J lost 4 bases; unmatched junction nucleotides: 0. Germline loops: CDR1 WNHNN, CDR2 SYGVQD (reference sequence). CDR3 length equals 13 residues. The CDR3 sequence is CASSLAGYNEQFF. CDR3 DNA: TGCGCCAGCAGTCTAGCGGGATACAATGAGCAGTTCTTC.

The chain uses TRBV2 and TRBJ2-7, with 12 nucleotides matching TRBD1. After removal of 2 bases from V and 2 bases from J, the junction contained 4 bases not matched to a gene. The germline V gene has CDR1 SNHLY and CDR2 FYNNEI. The CDR3 totals 16 residues. The CDR3 loop reads CASSERGDRGPYEQYF. The CDR3 DNA reads TGTGCCAGCAGTGAAAGGGGGGACAGGGGGCCCTACGAGCAGTACTTC.

The chain is built from TRBV9 and TRBJ2-2, with 9 bases identical to TRBD2. Germline V gene lookup returns CDR1 SGDLS and CDR2 YYNGEE. CDR3 length equals 15 residues. V was pared by 0 bases and J by 8 bases, with 5 bases of the junction left unmatched. The CDR3 DNA reads as TGTGCCAGCAGCGTAGGGCGTCTAGCGGGAGGGGAGCTGTTTTTT. Protein sequence: CASSVGRLAGGELFF.

The chain links TRBV18 to TRBJ1-1; 7 bases match TRBD1. The CDR3 runs to 14 residues. V lost 2 bases to trimming and J lost 6 bases; unmatched junction nucleotides: 6. CDR1 KGHSH and CDR2 LQKENI come from the germline V gene. In nucleotides, the CDR3 is TGTGCCAGCTCACCAGGGACAGCCCCCCCTGAAGCTTTCTTT. It yields the protein CASSPGTAPPEAFF. Full variable domain (remainder filled in from reference TRBV18 and TRBJ1-1): NAGVMQNPRHLVRRRGQEARLRCSPMKGHSHVYWYRQLPEEGLKFMVYLQKENIIDESGMPKERFSAEFPKEGPSILRIQQVVRGDSAAYFCASSPGTAPPEAFFGQGTRLTVV.

The V and J genes are TRBV19 and TRBJ1-1; maybe TRBD1 (5 bases). Trimming took off 5 bases at V and 0 bases at J, with 7 bases between the two ends. CDR1 and CDR2 (germline): LNHDA, SQIVND (reference sequence). This CDR3 contains 13 residues. CDR3 sequence reads: CASSQTVNTEAFF. CDR3 coding DNA: TGTGCCAGTAGTCAGACAGTGAACACTGAAGCTTTCTTT.

The chain joins TRBV5-1 to TRBJ1-4, with 7 positions matching TRBD1. The CDR3 consists of 15 residues. V lost 2 bases to trimming and J lost 5 bases; unmatched junction nucleotides: 6. Germline CDR1 is SGHRS and CDR2 is YFSETQ. CDR3 region: CASSFGRGQNEKLFF. CDR3 sequence (DNA): TGCGCCAGCAGCTTTGGTAGGGGGCAAAATGAAAAACTGTTTTTT.

The V call is TRBV5-1, the J call TRBJ2-3, with 9 bases that match TRBD1. Germline V lookup: CDR1 SGHRS, CDR2 YFSETQ. V shed 2 bases, J shed 3 bases, and the junction held 1 base outside the gene matches. The CDR3 extends over 14 amino acids. CDR3 protein: CASSLQGATDTQYF. For the CDR3, the DNA is TGCGCCAGCAGCTTACAGGGGGCGACAGATACGCAGTATTTT. Full variable domain (outside the CDR3, taken from reference TRBV5-1 and TRBJ2-3): KAGVTQTPRYLIKTRGQQVTLSCSPISGHRSVSWYQQTPGQGLQFLFEYFSETQRNKGNFPGRFSGRQFSNSRSEMNVSTLELGDSALYLCASSLQGATDTQYFGPGTRLTVL.

This chain uses TRBV9 with TRBJ2-1, with 14 bases matching TRBD2. With V trimmed by 1 base and J by 7 bases, 7 bases remained unmatched. Germline V gene sequence: CDR1 SGDLS, CDR2 YYNGEE. The CDR3 consists of 17 residues. Here the CDR3 reads CASSVTGTSGRGNEQFF. For the CDR3, the DNA is TGTGCCAGCAGCGTAACCGGGACTAGCGGGAGAGGGAATGAGCAGTTCTTC.

The J gene is TRBJ1-1, the V gene TRBV10-1; the D gene is possibly TRBD1 (5 bases). The germline V gene encodes CDR1 WNHNN and CDR2 SYGVQD (reference sequence). The CDR3 length is 16 residues. V was clipped by 3 bases and J by 6 bases, with 20 bases between them. CDR3 sequence (DNA): TGCGCCAGCAGTGAAGGATCAGGGCCTATCCCGGCTGAAGCTTTCTTT. Translating it yields CASSEGSGPIPAEAFF.

The chain is built from TRBV4-2 and TRBJ2-7; no clear D gene. This CDR3 is 16 amino acids long. The V end was cut by 0 bases, the J end by 0 bases, with 12 bases between. Germline values: CDR1 LGHNA, CDR2 YNFKEQ. The CDR3 coding sequence is TGTGCCAGCAGCCAAGAACGGACCGGAAGCTCCTACGAGCAGTACTTC. This gives the protein CASSQERTGSSYEQYF.